One sample yielded the 22 T cell receptor beta chains listed below, sequenced in a study of blood T cell repertoires in COVID-19. Profiled with immunoSEQ multiplex PCR; TCRdb holds only in-frame clones, not every one. Of over 150,000 clones in the sample, around nine tenths were seen once. Material for sequencing was peripheral blood. The origin of the receptors is a man in his sixties with COVID-19, enrolled during active disease.

V and J are TRBV5-6 and TRBJ1-6; the D gene is possibly TRBD1 (6 bases). Per germline, CDR1 SGHDT and CDR2 YYEEEE. The V gene lost 2 bases and the J gene lost 9 bases, with 9 bases spanning the gap. This CDR3 contains 13 residues. Here the CDR3 reads CASSFLQGSPLHF. As DNA, the CDR3 is TGTGCCAGCAGCTTCTTACAGGGTTCACCCCTCCACTTT.

This chain connects TRBV4-2 to TRBJ1-4, with a tentative D call TRBD1 (6 bases). The V end lost 0 bases, the J end lost 3 bases, and 8 bases lay between the germline ends. The CDR3 has 15 amino acids. Germline-derived CDR1 and CDR2 are LGHNA and YNFKEQ. Here the CDR3 reads CASSQDQGSNEKLFF. CDR3 bases: TGTGCCAGCAGCCAAGATCAGGGGTCTAATGAAAAACTGTTTTTT.

This clone was seen only once. The chain uses TRBV5-1 and TRBJ1-4, with TRBD1 identical over 7 bases. CDR3 length: 13 amino acids. Germline-derived CDR1 and CDR2 are SGHRS and YFSETQ. J lost 6 bases, V lost 4 bases, and 3 bases had no gene match. CDR3 DNA: TGCGCCAGCAGCAATGGACAGGATGAAAAACTGTTTTTT. It yields the protein CASSNGQDEKLFF.

The chain combines TRBV14 with TRBJ1-1; 8 positions agree with TRBD1. V lost 5 bases and J lost 5; bases outside the gene matches: 4. Per the germline V gene, CDR1 is SGHDN and CDR2 is FVKESK. The CDR3 length is 13 residues. CDR3 loop: CASSFDRGTEAFF. The DNA for the CDR3 is TGTGCCAGCAGCTTTGACAGGGGTACTGAAGCTTTCTTT.

The V gene is TRBV6-5, the J gene TRBJ1-5; D is unclear. The CDR3 consists of 13 residues. The V gene's germline CDR1 is MNHEY and CDR2 SVGAGI. V was trimmed by 0 bases and J by 7 bases, leaving 7 bases between them. The CDR3 bases are TGTGCCAGCAGTTACTCAGACTCCCAGCCCCAGCATTTT. Translating gives CASSYSDSQPQHF.

The chain recombines TRBV6-5 with TRBJ2-3; 12 bases match TRBD2. Germline CDR1 MNHEY, CDR2 SVGAGI. Trimming at V came to 2 bases and at J to 6 bases, leaving 6 bases not matched to a gene. The CDR3 consists of 16 residues. In nucleotides, the CDR3 is TGTGCCAGCAGTTACCTCGGACTAGCGGGATCCGATACGCAGTATTTT. Translation: CASSYLGLAGSDTQYF.

The V call is TRBV4-3, the J call TRBJ1-4; TRBD1 might be the D (5 bases). The CDR3 is 18 residues long. Germline CDR1 is LGHNA and CDR2 is YSLEER. V lost 0 bases and J 2 bases, leaving 16 bases between the germline ends. The CDR3 nucleotides read TGCGCCAGCAGCCAAGATCCCCCCCTAGGGGCGACTAATGAAAAACTGTTTTTT. This sequence encodes CASSQDPPLGATNEKLFF.

This chain connects TRBV5-1 to TRBJ2-3; D is ambiguous. Germline CDR1 and CDR2: SGHRS and YFSETQ. V was shortened by 1 base and J by 0 bases, with 6 bases between the two germline ends. The CDR3 runs to 14 residues. The CDR3 nucleotides read TGCGCCAGCAGCTTGACATCTAGCACAGATACGCAGTATTTT. Translating it yields CASSLTSSTDTQYF. The whole variable domain, remainder taken from reference TRBV5-1 and TRBJ2-3, is KAGVTQTPRYLIKTRGQQVTLSCSPISGHRSVSWYQQTPGQGLQFLFEYFSETQRNKGNFPGRFSGRQFSNSRSEMNVSTLELGDSALYLCASSLTSSTDTQYFGPGTRLTVL.

V and J are TRBV2 and TRBJ2-2; D is unclear. The germline CDR1 and CDR2 sequences are SNHLY and FYNNEI. The CDR3 contains 14 residues. Between the trimmed V and J ends, which lost 3 bases and 0 bases, there was a span of 5 bases. CDR3: CASSDQANTGELFF. The CDR3 DNA is TGTGCCAGCAGTGATCAGGCGAACACCGGGGAGCTGTTTTTT.

The genes are TRBV7-9 and TRBJ2-2; 10 nucleotides agree with TRBD2. CDR1 and CDR2 (germline): SEHNR, FQNEAQ (reference sequence). The V segment lost 6 bases and the J segment 4 bases; nucleotides outside the gene matches: 5. The CDR3 contains 15 residues. The CDR3 sequence is CASRLQRGGTGELFF. In DNA form, the CDR3 reads TGTGCCAGCAGACTTCAGCGGGGGGGCACCGGGGAGCTGTTTTTT. The variable domain in full, completed from reference TRBV7-9 and TRBJ2-2, reads DTGVSQNPRHKITKRGQNVTFRCDPISEHNRLYWYRQTLGQGPEFLTYFQNEAQLEKSRLLSDRFSAERPKGSFSTLEIQRTEQGDSAMYLCASRLQRGGTGELFFGEGSRLTVL.

The chain couples TRBV10-3 to TRBJ1-2; 9 nucleotides match TRBD1. Losses at the gene ends were 7 bases for V and 3 bases for J; bases not matched to a gene: 12. Germline V gene sequence: CDR1 ENHRY, CDR2 SYGVKD. The CDR3 totals 16 residues. This CDR3 is CAINLQGARGDYGYTF. CDR3 nucleotide sequence: TGTGCCATCAACCTACAGGGGGCGCGGGGAGACTATGGCTACACCTTC.

The chain employs TRBV6-5 and TRBJ1-1, with 10 bases matching TRBD1. CDR3 length: 15 residues. Germline V gene sequence: CDR1 MNHEY, CDR2 SVGAGI. The trim removed 5 bases at V and 3 bases at J, leaving 6 bases unmatched. CDR3 sequence reads: CASSPGQGLDTEAFF. The CDR3 coding sequence is TGTGCCAGCAGTCCGGGACAGGGGTTGGACACTGAAGCTTTCTTT.

This clone showed up just once. This sequence joins TRBV6-2 or TRBV6-3 and TRBJ2-1; D ambiguous. Germline V gives CDR1 MNHEY, CDR2 SVGEGT. The ends were cut back, 2 bases at V and 7 bases at J, with 6 bases in the middle. The CDR3 extends over 12 amino acids. The CDR3 loop reads CASSYPVNEQFF. The CDR3 nucleotides read TGTGCCAGCAGTTACCCCGTTAATGAGCAGTTCTTC.

The J gene is TRBJ1-1, the V gene TRBV29-1; 9 nucleotides match TRBD1. Unmatched junction bases numbered 7, after V lost 7 bases and J lost 7 bases. Germline V gene lookup returns CDR1 SQVTM and CDR2 ANQGSEA. The CDR3 length is 12 residues. The DNA for the CDR3 is TGCAGCGGGGACAGGGAGTTTGGTGAAGCTTTCTTT. This translates into CSGDREFGEAFF. Based on the CDR3 plus reference TRBV29-1 and TRBJ1-1, the full variable domain is SAVISQKPSRDICQRGTSLTIQCQVDSQVTMMFWYRQQPGQSLTLIATANQGSEATYESGFVIDKFPISRPNLTFSTLTVSNMSPEDSSIYLCSGDREFGEAFFGQGTRLTVV.

The chain employs TRBV18 and TRBJ2-5, with a possible D match to TRBD2 (5 bases). Germline CDR1 and CDR2: KGHSH and LQKENI. Trimming took 4 bases from V and 4 from J, leaving 22 bases between them. The length of the CDR3 is 17 residues. The CDR3 sequence: CASSLYPFGVDRETQYF. DNA of the CDR3: TGTGCCAGCTCACTCTACCCTTTCGGGGTGGATCGAGAGACCCAGTACTTC.

The chain employs TRBV6-2 or TRBV6-3 and TRBJ1-2, with TRBD1 as a possible D gene (6 bases). The CDR3 runs to 14 residues. Deletions cut 5 bases from V and 6 bases from J, with 16 bases between. Germline V lookup: CDR1 MNHEY, CDR2 SVGEGT. CDR3 DNA sequence: TGTGCCAGCAGTACCCTTCAGGGGCCCAATGGCTACACCTTC. Encoded protein: CASSTLQGPNGYTF.

The V gene is TRBV3-1 (or the pseudogene TRBV3-2), the J gene TRBJ2-7; 9 positions match TRBD1. The ends lost 0 bases at V and 4 bases at J; junction bases unmatched: 1. The CDR3 has 14 amino acids. The germline CDR1 and CDR2 sequences are LGHDT and YNNKEL (reference sequence). The CDR3 DNA follows: TGTGCCAGCAGCCAAGATGGGACAGGGTACGAGCAGTACTTC. This encodes CASSQDGTGYEQYF.

This clone showed up just once. The same CDR3 is also encoded by other DNA sequences in this sample. The genes are TRBV29-1 and TRBJ1-1; TRBD1 matches 7 bases. CDR1 is SQVTM and CDR2 is ANQGSEA in the germline V gene. The trim removed 6 bases at V and 0 bases at J, leaving 4 bases unmatched. The CDR3 runs 13 residues. The CDR3 protein is CSVGDSLNTEAFF. The CDR3 DNA reads TGCAGCGTCGGGGACAGCTTGAACACTGAAGCTTTCTTT.

The genes are TRBV29-1 and TRBJ2-7; 13 bases are a match to TRBD2. Per germline, CDR1 SQVTM and CDR2 ANQGSEA. This CDR3 spans 14 amino acids. The V and J ends lost 8 bases and 4 bases, in that order; junction bases with no gene match: 8. CDR3 nucleotide sequence: TGCAGCCCCTGGACTAGCGGGGGACTATACGAGCAGTACTTC. Its protein product is CSPWTSGGLYEQYF.

The chain uses TRBV27 and TRBJ1-3; D perhaps matches TRBD1 (6 bases). V gave up 5 bases and J gave up 2 bases, with 13 bases separating them. The V gene's germline CDR1 is MNHEY and CDR2 SMNVEV (reference sequence). This CDR3 region has 15 residues. CDR3 region: CASSQSTGTGNTIYF. CDR3 in DNA: TGTGCCAGCAGTCAATCGACAGGCACTGGAAACACCATATATTTT.

J is TRBJ2-7 and V is TRBV11-1; TRBD2 agrees at 8 bases. The CDR3 contains 16 residues. Germline CDR1 and CDR2: SGHAT and FQDESV (reference sequence). Trimming removed 5 bases from V and 1 base from J; junction bases left unmatched: 10. The CDR3 reads CASSRLTSATSYEQYF. In DNA form, the CDR3 reads TGTGCCAGCAGCAGATTGACTAGCGCAACATCCTACGAGCAGTACTTC.

The chain combines TRBV6-2 or TRBV6-3 with TRBJ2-7, with 12 nucleotides matching TRBD2. The junction had 6 bases not matched to a gene; V was cut back by 0 bases and J by 3 bases. Germline V gene data show CDR1 as MNHEY and CDR2 as SVGEGT. The CDR3 is made up of 17 amino acids. The CDR3 DNA follows: TGTGCCAGCAGTTACTCGAGGACTAGCGGGACCAACTACGAGCAGTACTTC. The encoded protein is CASSYSRTSGTNYEQYF.